Listed below are T cell receptor beta chains from one sample, sequenced in a study of cytomegalovirus exposure and HLA in healthy donors. Libraries were prepared by immunoSEQ multiplex PCR; TCRdb keeps only in-frame clonotypes and omits some of them. Of about 82,000 clones in the sample, approximately 80% were seen once. The sequencing sample was made of PBMCs. The receptors were sampled from a human donor in good health. CDR3s include the opening cysteine and the closing phenylalanine or tryptophan. A D gene is named only where the DNA matches it firmly. Expanded clones get a size class; other rows say once, few or many, or leave the size out.

J: TRBJ2-5; length: 12; V: TRBV30; size: -; D: -; CDR3: CAWNRDRETQYF; DNA: TGTGCCTGGAACAGGGATCGGGAGACCCAGTACTTC
J: TRBJ1-6; length: 16; V: TRBV5-4; size: once; D: -; CDR3: CASSPGPGFYNSPLHF; DNA: TGTGCCAGCAGCCCAGGGCCCGGTTTCTATAATTCACCCCTCCACTTT
J: TRBJ1-1; length: 14; V: TRBV5-1; size: -; D: -; CDR3: CASSFGGRDTEAFF; DNA: TGCGCCAGCAGCTTCGGGGGGCGGGACACTGAAGCTTTCTTT
J: TRBJ1-2; length: 15; V: TRBV7-9; size: -; D: -; CDR3: CASSFQANPHYGYTF; DNA: TGTGCCAGCAGCTTTCAAGCTAATCCCCACTATGGCTACACCTTC
J: TRBJ2-7; length: 13; V: TRBV7-6; size: -; D: -; CDR3: CASSLFRGGEQYF; DNA: TGTGCCAGCAGCTTGTTTAGGGGGGGCGAGCAGTACTTC
J: TRBJ2-7; length: 16; V: TRBV27; size: once; D: -; CDR3: CASSLIRAGGTYEQYF; DNA: TGTGCCAGCAGTTTAATAAGGGCAGGGGGGACCTACGAGCAGTACTTC
J: TRBJ2-3; length: 13; V: TRBV9; size: -; D: TRBD2; CDR3: CASSSSSGDTQYF; DNA: TGTGCCAGCAGCTCCTCTAGCGGAGATACGCAGTATTTT
J: TRBJ2-1; length: 16; V: TRBV23-1; size: -; D: -; CDR3: CASSQFGRGYYNEQFF; DNA: TGCGCCAGCAGTCAATTTGGGAGGGGGTATTACAATGAGCAGTTCTTC
J: TRBJ2-3; length: 17; V: TRBV7-6; size: -; D: TRBD2; CDR3: CASSLGASGALTDTQYF; DNA: TGTGCCAGCAGCTTAGGAGCCAGCGGGGCTCTCACAGATACGCAGTATTTT
J: TRBJ2-2; length: 16; V: TRBV11-2; size: few; D: TRBD2; CDR3: CASSLRLAGGTGELFF; DNA: TGTGCCAGCAGCTTACGGCTAGCGGGGGGCACCGGGGAGCTGTTTTTT
J: TRBJ1-1; length: 14; V: TRBV19; size: -; D: -; CDR3: CASSQRAGGTEAFF; DNA: TGTGCCAGTAGCCAGAGGGCGGGTGGCACTGAAGCTTTCTTT
J: TRBJ2-1; length: 15; V: TRBV15; size: once; D: -; CDR3: CATGALKTSYNEQFF; DNA: TGTGCCACCGGAGCTCTAAAGACTAGTTACAATGAGCAGTTCTTC
J: TRBJ1-5; length: 15; V: TRBV11-3; size: -; D: -; CDR3: CASSLAPRGCQPQHF; DNA: TGTGCCAGCAGCTTAGCCCCGAGAGGATGTCAGCCCCAGCATTTT
J: TRBJ1-4; length: 14; V: TRBV7-9; size: -; D: TRBD1; CDR3: CASSSRDRGEKLFF; DNA: TGTGCCAGCAGCTCACGGGACAGGGGTGAAAAACTGTTTTTT
J: TRBJ1-1; length: 15; V: TRBV6-6; size: -; D: -; CDR3: CASSYSNREGTEAFF; DNA: TGTGCCAGCAGTTACTCGAACAGGGAGGGCACTGAAGCTTTCTTT
J: TRBJ1-4; length: 17; V: TRBV27; size: -; D: TRBD1; CDR3: CASSRMGRQGIGEKLFF; DNA: TGTGCCAGCAGTCGAATGGGTCGACAGGGGATCGGGGAAAAACTGTTTTTT
J: TRBJ1-6; length: 16; V: TRBV6-5; size: few; D: -; CDR3: CASSYSNRRHNSPLHF; DNA: TGTGCCAGCAGTTACTCGAACAGGAGACATAATTCACCCCTCCACTTT
J: TRBJ1-1; length: 15; V: TRBV18; size: -; D: TRBD1; CDR3: CASSQRDRGNTEAFF; DNA: TGTGCCAGCTCACAACGGGACAGGGGGAACACTGAAGCTTTCTTT
J: TRBJ1-4; length: 14; V: TRBV19; size: -; D: TRBD1; CDR3: CASSIGTGYEKLFF; DNA: TGTGCCAGTAGTATTGGGACAGGCTATGAAAAACTGTTTTTT
J: TRBJ1-2; length: 14; V: TRBV6-5; size: -; D: TRBD1; CDR3: CASSPSTGSCGYTF; DNA: TGTGCCAGCAGTCCTTCGACAGGGTCTTGTGGCTACACCTTC
J: TRBJ2-7; length: 12; V: TRBV6-6; size: -; D: -; CDR3: CASSPSPYEQYF; DNA: TGTGCCAGCAGCCCTTCTCCCTACGAGCAGTACTTC
J: TRBJ2-7; length: 12; V: TRBV7-6; size: -; D: TRBD2; CDR3: CASAWTSGEQYF; DNA: TGTGCCAGTGCTTGGACTAGCGGCGAGCAGTACTTC
J: TRBJ1-1; length: 16; V: TRBV7-9; size: -; D: -; CDR3: CASSSPRGGENTEAFF; DNA: TGTGCCAGCAGCTCCCCGCGTGGGGGGGAGAACACTGAAGCTTTCTTT
J: TRBJ2-5; length: 14; V: TRBV4-2; size: -; D: -; CDR3: CASSQDWRGETQYF; DNA: TGTGCCAGCAGCCAAGATTGGCGAGGGGAGACCCAGTACTTC
J: TRBJ2-5; length: 16; V: TRBV6-1; size: -; D: TRBD1; CDR3: CASSETETGGTETQYF; DNA: TGTGCCAGCAGTGAAACTGAGACAGGGGGCACAGAGACCCAGTACTTC
J: TRBJ2-2; length: 15; V: TRBV10-2; size: -; D: TRBD2; CDR3: CASHGSGGSGGELFF; DNA: TGCGCCAGCCACGGTAGCGGGGGTTCAGGAGGGGAGCTGTTTTTT
J: TRBJ1-2; length: 14; V: TRBV7-2; size: -; D: TRBD1; CDR3: CASSSAGTGKGYTF; DNA: TGTGCCAGCAGCTCAGCCGGGACAGGGAAAGGCTACACCTTC
J: TRBJ2-7; length: 14; V: TRBV2; size: -; D: TRBD1; CDR3: CASTEGTGRHEQYF; DNA: TGTGCCAGCACCGAAGGGACAGGGCGGCACGAGCAGTACTTC
J: TRBJ1-4; length: 13; V: TRBV18; size: -; D: -; CDR3: CASSGGINEKLFF; DNA: TGTGCCAGCTCAGGCGGAATTAATGAAAAACTGTTTTTT
J: TRBJ2-2; length: 16; V: TRBV7-8; size: -; D: TRBD1; CDR3: CASCLTGTGGTGELFF; DNA: TGTGCCAGCTGCCTTACGGGGACAGGGGGTACCGGGGAGCTGTTTTTT
J: TRBJ2-5; length: 12; V: TRBV6-6; size: -; D: -; CDR3: CASSYEQETQYF; DNA: TGTGCCAGCAGTTACGAGCAAGAGACCCAGTACTTC
J: TRBJ1-5; length: 12; V: TRBV29-1; size: -; D: -; CDR3: CSVGNGVQPQHF; DNA: TGCAGCGTCGGGAATGGGGTTCAGCCCCAGCATTTT
J: TRBJ2-2; length: 12; V: TRBV6-5; size: -; D: -; CDR3: CASTTITGELFF; DNA: TGTGCCAGCACGACAATCACCGGGGAGCTGTTTTTT
J: TRBJ1-2; length: 13; V: TRBV6-5; size: -; D: -; CDR3: CASSPGLLFGYTF; DNA: TGTGCCAGCAGTCCCGGACTCCTATTTGGCTACACCTTT
J: TRBJ1-5; length: 14; V: TRBV25-1; size: -; D: TRBD1; CDR3: CASSAPGGIQPQNF; DNA: TGTGCCAGCAGTGCTCCAGGGGGCATTCAGCCCCAGAATTTT
J: TRBJ2-2; length: 16; V: TRBV5-6; size: -; D: TRBD1; CDR3: CASSLGQGRWAGELFF; DNA: TGTGCCAGCAGCCTCGGACAGGGGAGGTGGGCCGGGGAGCTGTTTTTT
J: TRBJ1-1; length: 14; V: TRBV6-5; size: -; D: -; CDR3: CASSYLTSGAEAFF; DNA: TGTGCCAGCAGTTACTTAACATCAGGGGCTGAAGCTTTCTTT
J: TRBJ2-1; length: 16; V: TRBV5-4; size: -; D: TRBD1; CDR3: CASSLGPGTGVNEQFF; DNA: TGTGCCAGCAGCTTAGGACCCGGGACAGGGGTAAATGAGCAGTTCTTC
J: TRBJ2-1; length: 15; V: TRBV11-1; size: few; D: TRBD2; CDR3: CASSFLAGGHNEQFF; DNA: TGTGCCAGCAGCTTTCTAGCGGGGGGTCACAATGAGCAGTTCTTC
J: TRBJ1-1; length: 15; V: TRBV11-2; size: few; D: -; CDR3: CASSLGPQLNTEAFF; DNA: TGTGCCAGCAGCTTAGGCCCACAGCTAAACACTGAAGCTTTCTTT
J: TRBJ1-2; length: 14; V: TRBV2; size: -; D: -; CDR3: CASSEYEGNYGYTF; DNA: TGTGCCAGCAGTGAATACGAGGGAAACTATGGCTACACCTTC
J: TRBJ1-1; length: 15; V: TRBV7-9; size: few; D: -; CDR3: CASSLAGRAGTEAFF; DNA: TGTGCCAGCAGCTTAGCAGGGAGGGCTGGCACTGAAGCTTTCTTT
J: TRBJ1-2; length: 14; V: TRBV5-4; size: -; D: -; CDR3: CASSLGLTNYGYTF; DNA: TGTGCCAGCAGCTTGGGCCTAACTAACTATGGCTACACCTTC
J: TRBJ1-6; length: 15; V: TRBV29-1; size: few; D: TRBD1; CDR3: CSVELLGQGASPLHF; DNA: TGCAGCGTTGAGTTGTTAGGACAGGGCGCTTCACCCCTCCACTTT
J: TRBJ1-5; length: 14; V: TRBV29-1; size: -; D: TRBD1; CDR3: CSVQTGVSNQPQNF; DNA: TGCAGCGTCCAAACAGGGGTTAGCAATCAGCCCCAGAATTTT
J: TRBJ2-7; length: 13; V: TRBV5-5; size: -; D: TRBD1; CDR3: CASKQGQSYEQYF; DNA: TGTGCCAGTAAACAGGGGCAATCCTACGAGCAGTACTTC
J: TRBJ2-4; length: 14; V: TRBV7-8; size: -; D: TRBD1; CDR3: CATTGTGGGNIQYF; DNA: TGTGCCACCACAGGGACAGGGGGAGGAAACATTCAGTACTTC
J: TRBJ1-1; length: 13; V: TRBV2; size: few; D: -; CDR3: CASKGQGHTEAFF; DNA: TGTGCCAGCAAAGGTCAGGGCCACACTGAAGCTTTCTTT
J: TRBJ2-5; length: 18; V: TRBV4-3; size: once; D: TRBD2; CDR3: CASSQDLYMSGGQETQYF; DNA: TGCGCCAGCAGCCAAGACCTTTATATGAGCGGGGGGCAAGAGACCCAGTACTTC
J: TRBJ2-5; length: 15; V: TRBV5-6; size: -; D: -; CDR3: CASSLGGLGEETQYF; DNA: TGTGCCAGCAGCTTAGGGGGTCTTGGGGAAGAGACCCAGTACTTC
J: TRBJ1-2; length: 14; V: TRBV18; size: -; D: -; CDR3: CASSPVVSGGGYTF; DNA: TGTGCCAGCTCACCTGTGGTTTCTGGCGGTGGCTACACCTTC
J: TRBJ1-2; length: 15; V: TRBV6-5; size: -; D: -; CDR3: CASSYRGGFSNGYTF; DNA: TGTGCCAGCAGTTACCGGGGGGGATTCTCGAACGGCTACACCTTC
J: TRBJ2-3; length: 15; V: TRBV27; size: -; D: -; CDR3: CASSIISPGTDTQYF; DNA: TGTGCCAGCAGTATTATAAGTCCGGGCACAGATACGCAGTATTTT
J: TRBJ2-5; length: 14; V: TRBV7-9; size: -; D: -; CDR3: CASSPMTGRETQYF; DNA: TGTGCCAGCAGCCCGATGACAGGGAGGGAGACCCAGTACTTC
J: TRBJ1-5; length: 12; V: TRBV29-1; size: -; D: -; CDR3: CSVETGNQPQHF; DNA: TGCAGCGTTGAAACAGGCAATCAGCCCCAGCATTTT